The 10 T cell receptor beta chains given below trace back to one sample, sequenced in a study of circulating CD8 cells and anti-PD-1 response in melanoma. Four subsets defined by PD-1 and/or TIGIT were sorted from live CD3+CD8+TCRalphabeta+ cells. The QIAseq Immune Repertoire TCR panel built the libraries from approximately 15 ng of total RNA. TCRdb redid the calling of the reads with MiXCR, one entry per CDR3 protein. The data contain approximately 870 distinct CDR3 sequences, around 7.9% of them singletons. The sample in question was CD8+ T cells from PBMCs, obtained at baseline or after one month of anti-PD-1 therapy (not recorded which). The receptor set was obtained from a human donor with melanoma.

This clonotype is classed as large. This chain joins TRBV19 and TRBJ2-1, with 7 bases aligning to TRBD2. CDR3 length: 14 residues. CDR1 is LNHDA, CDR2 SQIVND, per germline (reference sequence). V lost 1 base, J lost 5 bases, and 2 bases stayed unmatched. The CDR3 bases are TGTGCCAGTAGTATAGGGGCGGGGGACAATGAGCAGTTCTTC. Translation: CASSIGAGDNEQFF. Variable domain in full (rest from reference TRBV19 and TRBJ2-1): DGGITQSPKYLFRKEGQNVTLSCEQNLNHDAMYWYRQDPGQGLRLIYYSQIVNDFQKGDIAEGYSVSREKKESFPLTVTSAQKNPTAFYLCASSIGAGDNEQFFGPGTRLTVL.

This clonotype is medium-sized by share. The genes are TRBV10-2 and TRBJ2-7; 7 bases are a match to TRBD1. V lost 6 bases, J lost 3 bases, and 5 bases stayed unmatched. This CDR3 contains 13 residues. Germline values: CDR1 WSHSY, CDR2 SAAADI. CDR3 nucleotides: TGCGCCAGCAGGACGGGACAGAACTACGAGCAGTACTTC. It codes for CASRTGQNYEQYF.

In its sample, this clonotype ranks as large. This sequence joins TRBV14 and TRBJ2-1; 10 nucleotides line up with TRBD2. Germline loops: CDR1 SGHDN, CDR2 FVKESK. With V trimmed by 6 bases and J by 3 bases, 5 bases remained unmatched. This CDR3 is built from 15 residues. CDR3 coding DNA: TGTGCCAGCAGATCCGGGACTAGCGTCTACAATGAGCAGTTCTTC. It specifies CASRSGTSVYNEQFF.

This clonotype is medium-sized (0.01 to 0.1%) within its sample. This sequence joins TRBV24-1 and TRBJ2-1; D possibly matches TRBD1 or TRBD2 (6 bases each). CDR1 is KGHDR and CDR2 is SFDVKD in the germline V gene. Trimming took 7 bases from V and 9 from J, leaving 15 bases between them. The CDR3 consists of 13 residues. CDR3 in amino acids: CATSEGGLGEQFF. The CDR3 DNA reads TGTGCCACCAGCGAGGGGGGTCTGGGTGAGCAGTTCTTC.

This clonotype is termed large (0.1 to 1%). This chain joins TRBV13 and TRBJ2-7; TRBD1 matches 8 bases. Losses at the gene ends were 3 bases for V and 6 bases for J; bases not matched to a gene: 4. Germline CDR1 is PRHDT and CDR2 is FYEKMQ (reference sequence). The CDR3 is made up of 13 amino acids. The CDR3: CASSFLGQGEQYF. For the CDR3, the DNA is TGTGCCAGCAGCTTCCTAGGACAGGGCGAGCAGTACTTC.

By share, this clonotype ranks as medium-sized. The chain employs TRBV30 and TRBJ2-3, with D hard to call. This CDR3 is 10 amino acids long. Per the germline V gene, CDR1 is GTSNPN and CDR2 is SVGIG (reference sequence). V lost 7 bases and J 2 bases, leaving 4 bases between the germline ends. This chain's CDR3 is CAYYTDTQYF. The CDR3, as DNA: TGTGCCTACTACACAGATACGCAGTATTTT.

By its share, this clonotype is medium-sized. CDR3 sequence (DNA): TGTGCCTCCACACTGGAGAGGGGGGTCGGGAGGAACACTGAAGCTTTCTTT. Amino acid sequence: CASTLERGVGRNTEAFF. The genes are TRBV19 and TRBJ1-1; TRBD1 might be the D (6 bases). The V end lost 11 bases, the J end lost 1 base, and 26 bases lay between the germline ends. Germline V CDR1 and CDR2: LNHDA, SQIVND (reference sequence). The CDR3 has 17 residues.

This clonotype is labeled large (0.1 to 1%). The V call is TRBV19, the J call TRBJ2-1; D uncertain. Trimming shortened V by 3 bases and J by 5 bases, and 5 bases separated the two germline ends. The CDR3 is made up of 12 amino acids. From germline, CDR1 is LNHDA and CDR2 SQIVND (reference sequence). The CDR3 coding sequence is TGTGCCAGTAGTATTGGTAACAATGAGCAGTTCTTC. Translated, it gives CASSIGNNEQFF.

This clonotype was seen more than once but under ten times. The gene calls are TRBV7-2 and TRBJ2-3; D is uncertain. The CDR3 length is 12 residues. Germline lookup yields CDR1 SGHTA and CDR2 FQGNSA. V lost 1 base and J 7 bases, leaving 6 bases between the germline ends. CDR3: CASSLGGNTQYF. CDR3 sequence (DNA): TGTGCCAGCAGCTTAGGTGGGAATACGCAGTATTTT.

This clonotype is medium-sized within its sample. The CDR3 sequence: CASSTRGASYEQYF. The DNA of the CDR3 is TGTGCCAGCAGCACGCGGGGGGCGTCCTACGAGCAGTACTTC. The J gene is TRBJ2-7, the V gene TRBV7-2; 8 bases are shared with TRBD2. The CDR3 has 14 residues. V shed 5 bases and J 1 base; nucleotides not matched to a gene: 4. In germline, CDR1 is SGHTA, CDR2 FQGNSA.